This TCR beta chain stems from a study of vaccination effects on CD4 cells after COVID-19. CDR3 length: 12 amino acids. Germline V gene lookup returns CDR1 LGHNA and CDR2 YNFKEQ. With 4 bases clipped from V and 9 bases from J, the junction kept 3 bases outside the gene matches. Points on this clone: The antigen is not known.

Before sequencing, viral peptide pools were used by the ViraFEST assay to expand antigen-specific CD4+ T cells. The culture ran for less than 12 days, and then CD4+ T cells were isolated. Infection with SARS-CoV-2 occurred in the person between March and December 2020, and PCR confirmed it. Profiled with immunoSEQ multiplex PCR; TCRdb holds only in-frame clones, not every one. The sample includes about 24,000 clones, around 69% of them seen just once. Sequences were derived from CD4+ T cells from PBMCs cultured with SARS-CoV-2 spike peptides, sampled before COVID-19 vaccination. The chain combines TRBV4-2 with TRBJ2-1; 7 bases are shared with TRBD2. This TCR derives from a human donor who had a prior SARS-CoV-2 infection. CDR3 DNA sequence: TGTGCCAGCAGCCCCGGGGGGACTGAGCAGTTCTTC. This codes for CASSPGGTEQFF.